This entry features one T cell receptor (beta chain) sequence. The antigen remains unidentified. The entry originates in a study of response to subunit inactivated influenza vaccine. Study-wide results and limits: Researchers suggested that each seasonal influenza vaccination recruits few new T cells.

V gave up 5 bases and J gave up 2 bases, with 11 bases separating them. CDR3 size: 14 residues. Per the germline V gene, CDR1 is SGHTA and CDR2 is FQGNSA. MiXCR, run by TCRdb on the RT-PCR reads, gives a single entry per CDR3 protein. The repertoire holds roughly 500,000 distinct CDR3 sequences, approximately 24% seen once, with over 1.5% in the top ten. The receptor was derived from a middle-aged man who received an inactivated influenza vaccine. The chain links TRBV7-2 to TRBJ2-3; D unresolved. Sequencing used CD4+ T cells sorted from PBMCs, obtained 5 to 6 days after vaccination. The CDR3 DNA is TGTGCCAGCAGCGTACAGATAACCACAGATACGCAGTATTTT. Protein product: CASSVQITTDTQYF.